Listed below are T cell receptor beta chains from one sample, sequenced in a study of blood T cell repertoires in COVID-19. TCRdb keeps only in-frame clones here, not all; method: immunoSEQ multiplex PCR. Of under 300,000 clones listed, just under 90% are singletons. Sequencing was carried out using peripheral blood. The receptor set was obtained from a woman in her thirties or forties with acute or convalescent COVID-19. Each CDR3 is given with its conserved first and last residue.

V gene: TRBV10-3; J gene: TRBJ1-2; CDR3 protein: CAISESSTRSGYGYTF
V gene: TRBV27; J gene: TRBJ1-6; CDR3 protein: CASSLILTAMNSPLHF
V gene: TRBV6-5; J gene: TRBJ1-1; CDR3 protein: CASRDRQGLNTEAFF
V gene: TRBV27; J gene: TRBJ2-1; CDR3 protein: CASSFLGQPLSYNEQFF
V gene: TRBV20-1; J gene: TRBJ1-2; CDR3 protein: CSATRQTGYTF
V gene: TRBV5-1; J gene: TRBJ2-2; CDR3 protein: CASSLARNTGELFF
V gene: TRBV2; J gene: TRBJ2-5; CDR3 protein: CASSLRREETQYF
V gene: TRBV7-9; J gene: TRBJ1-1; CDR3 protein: CASSFRDRGTEAFF
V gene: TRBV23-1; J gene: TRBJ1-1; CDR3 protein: CASNSTRGRECSTEAFF
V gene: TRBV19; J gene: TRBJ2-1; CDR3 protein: CASSIDRWRAIYNEQFF
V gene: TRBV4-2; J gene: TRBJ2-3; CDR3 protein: CASSPPTIPGGKSTDTQYF
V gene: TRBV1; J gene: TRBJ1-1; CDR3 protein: CTSSQKQVNTEAFF